This entry lists 20 T cell receptor beta chains sequenced from one sample in a study of blood T cells in healthy people across ages. It was with a sample-barcoded 5' primer and a J-beta primer mix that a second PCR of roughly 7 to 12 cycles was run. TCRdb independently ran MiXCR on the 5' RACE reads; one entry per CDR3 protein. This sample yields about 1.5 million distinct CDR3 sequences, of which 40% to 45% are seen a single time; more than 4% belongs to the top ten. The sample was blood. These receptors came from a woman younger than 30 in good health.

The chain carries TRBV29-1 and TRBJ1-1; D gene ambiguous. Germline V gene lookup returns CDR1 SQVTM and CDR2 ANQGSEA. This CDR3 contains 13 residues. V was cut by 4 bases and J by 0 bases, with 9 bases left in between. For the CDR3, the DNA is TGCAGCGTTGGTGGAGCCTTGAACACTGAAGCTTTCTTT. It specifies CSVGGALNTEAFF.

In its sample, this clonotype was seen a few times. This sequence joins TRBV10-2 and TRBJ1-1; a possible D gene is TRBD1 (5 bases). The CDR3 has 15 residues. V was clipped by 3 bases and J by 0 bases, with 11 bases between them. Germline-derived CDR1 and CDR2 are WSHSY and SAAADI. The CDR3, as DNA: TGCGCCAGCAGTGACTACGGGACTCTGAACACTGAAGCTTTCTTT. Amino acids: CASSDYGTLNTEAFF.

Concerning this clonotype itself: One end of the junction is discordant with germline, which a read error may explain. The V and J genes are TRBV12-3 or TRBV12-4 and TRBJ1-1, with a tentative D call TRBD1 (5 bases). The CDR3 length is 12 residues. CDR3 residues: CASSFTGGETFF. CDR3 DNA sequence: TGTGCCAGCAGTTTCACCGGGGGTGAAACTTTCTTT.

This clonotype was detected a few times. V is TRBV7-2 and J is TRBJ1-1; TRBD1 is a possible D gene (5 bases). The CDR3 has 15 amino acids. Germline V gene sequence: CDR1 SGHTA, CDR2 FQGNSA. V gave up 1 base and J gave up 4 bases, with 13 bases separating them. CDR3 DNA sequence: TGTGCCAGCAGCTTAGTCTGGGGGAGGACCACTGAAGCTTTCTTT. Residues: CASSLVWGRTTEAFF.

The J gene is TRBJ2-5, the V gene TRBV25-1; tentatively, D is TRBD2 (6 bases). The ends were cut back, 4 bases at V and 10 bases at J, with 10 bases in the middle. Germline V lookup: CDR1 MGHDK, CDR2 SYGVNS. This CDR3 comprises 11 residues. The CDR3 is CASSVWGGQYF. In DNA, the CDR3 is TGTGCCAGCAGTGTCTGGGGAGGCCAGTACTTC.

This clonotype was found a few times. The chain recombines TRBV6-1 with TRBJ1-2; a weak D match, TRBD1 (6 bases). Trimming took off 8 bases at V and 4 bases at J, with 17 bases between the two ends. The CDR3 spans 14 residues. Germline loops: CDR1 MNHNS, CDR2 SASEGT. The CDR3 region has the DNA TGTGCCAGCTCCCCCGGGACACTGATCTATGGCTACACCTTC. This encodes CASSPGTLIYGYTF.

The V and J genes are TRBV20-1 and TRBJ1-1; D gene ambiguous. Deletions cut 5 bases from V and 1 base from J, with 11 bases between. The CDR3 extends over 13 amino acids. Germline V lookup: CDR1 DFQATT, CDR2 SNEGSKA (reference sequence). The CDR3 region has the DNA TGCAGTGCTCCCAAGACCCAGAACACTGAAGCTTTCTTT. This sequence encodes CSAPKTQNTEAFF.

J is TRBJ1-2 and V is TRBV27; 10 nucleotides align to TRBD1. Trimming removed 5 bases from V and 4 bases from J; junction bases left unmatched: 10. The CDR3 consists of 16 residues. Germline V lookup: CDR1 MNHEY, CDR2 SMNVEV (reference sequence). CDR3: CASSTSLRDRGYGYTF. Here the CDR3 DNA reads TGTGCCAGCAGTACCTCCCTCCGGGACAGGGGCTATGGCTACACCTTC.

The CDR3 bases are TGCGCCAGCAGCTCAACCGGGACGGATTTGTACAATGAGCAGTACTTC. Protein sequence: CASSSTGTDLYNEQYF. The chain couples TRBV4-3 to TRBJ2-7; the D call may be TRBD1 or TRBD2 (5 bases each). The CDR3 spans 16 residues. Trimming took 5 bases from V and 7 from J, leaving 24 bases between them. Germline-derived CDR1 and CDR2 are LGHNA and YSLEER.

This clonotype was picked up one time. The junction departs from germline at one end; a sequencing error may be responsible. The chain joins TRBV4-1 to TRBJ2-1; a weak D match, TRBD2 (7 bases). In germline, CDR1 is MGHRA, CDR2 YSYEKL. The CDR3 runs to 17 residues. CDR3 residues: CASRFSGGGGSYNEEFF. The CDR3 DNA reads as TGCGCCAGCAGATTTTCCGGGGGCGGGGGCTCCTACAATGAGGAGTTCTTC.

This chain links TRBV7-8 with TRBJ1-1; D gene unclear. Germline values: CDR1 SGHVS, CDR2 FQNEAQ. CDR3 size: 14 residues. With 1 base removed from V and 3 bases from J, the gap between germline ends came to 9 bases. CDR3: CASSLVGLDTEAFF. In nucleotides, the CDR3 is TGTGCCAGCAGCTTAGTGGGGTTGGACACTGAAGCTTTCTTT.

This clonotype appeared a single time. J is TRBJ2-1 and V is TRBV25-1, with D maybe TRBD1 (5 bases). V was pared by 2 bases and J by 10 bases, with 18 bases between. The V gene's germline CDR1 is MGHDK and CDR2 SYGVNS. The CDR3 extends over 15 amino acids. CDR3 nucleotide sequence: TGTGCCAGCAGTGAACTAGGCAGGGCGTTCGCCGAGCAGTTCTTC. Translated, it gives CASSELGRAFAEQFF.

The chain has TRBV28 and TRBJ1-4; perhaps TRBD1 as D (6 bases). Per the germline V gene, CDR1 is MDHEN and CDR2 is SYDVKM. V was pared by 6 bases and J by 7 bases, with 18 bases between. The CDR3 sequence is 15 residues long. The CDR3 loop reads CASSLPGGGREKLFF. The CDR3 DNA is TGTGCCAGCAGCCTCCCCGGCGGGGGCCGTGAAAAACTGTTTTTT.

This chain links TRBV7-8 with TRBJ1-2, with TRBD1 identical over 7 bases. Germline CDR1 reads SGHVS; CDR2 reads FQNEAQ. With 3 bases clipped from V and 1 base from J, the junction kept 2 bases outside the gene matches. CDR3 size: 14 residues. CDR3 sequence reads: CASSLDRINYGYTF. In DNA form, the CDR3 reads TGTGCCAGCAGCTTGGACAGGATTAACTATGGCTACACCTTC.

This clonotype was seen a few times. The chain couples TRBV5-1 to TRBJ2-6; possible D gene TRBD1, 6 bases. The V end lost 0 bases, the J end lost 3 bases, and 7 bases lay between the germline ends. The CDR3 length is 15 residues. Germline V CDR1 and CDR2: SGHRS, YFSETQ. CDR3 nucleotides: TGCGCCAGCAGCTTGGAGGGGGTTGGGGCCAACGTCCTGACTTTC. Translation gives CASSLEGVGANVLTF.

The chain is built from TRBV2 and TRBJ2-3; 11 bases agree with TRBD2. The CDR3 is 23 residues long. Germline V gene data show CDR1 as SNHLY and CDR2 as FYNNEI. V shed 5 bases, J shed 2 bases, and the junction held 27 bases outside the gene matches. CDR3 in amino acids: CASSKPGLAVIPSWGANTDTQYF. CDR3 coding DNA: TGTGCCAGCAGTAAACCGGGACTAGCGGTGATCCCCTCATGGGGGGCGAACACAGATACGCAGTATTTT.

The genes are TRBV7-2 and TRBJ1-4; D is possibly TRBD1 (5 bases). The germline V gene has CDR1 SGHTA and CDR2 FQGNSA. This CDR3 is 15 amino acids long. Trimming cost V 7 bases and J 0 bases, with 12 bases left between them. Here the CDR3 reads CASNLAGATNEKLFF. The CDR3, as DNA: TGTGCCAGCAACCTGGCGGGGGCAACTAATGAAAAACTGTTTTTT. The full variable domain, rest sourced from reference TRBV7-2 and TRBJ1-4, is GAGVSQSPSNKVTEKGKDVELRCDPISGHTALYWYRQSLGQGLEFLIYFQGNSAPDKSGLPSDRFSAERTGGSVSTLTIQRTQQEDSAVYLCASNLAGATNEKLFFGSGTQLSVL.

This clonotype was detected only a few times. The V gene is TRBV5-1, the J gene TRBJ2-3; D uncertain. The CDR3 contains 16 residues. Trimming took off 0 bases at V and 0 bases at J, with 11 bases between the two ends. Germline V gene sequence: CDR1 SGHRS, CDR2 YFSETQ. The CDR3 loop reads CASSLGTGPSTDTQYF. Here the CDR3 DNA reads TGCGCCAGCAGCTTGGGGACCGGGCCTAGCACAGATACGCAGTATTTT.

V usage is TRBV7-8 and J usage is TRBJ2-3; TRBD1 or TRBD2 may be the D gene (6 bases each). Germline V lookup: CDR1 SGHVS, CDR2 FQNEAQ. This CDR3 has 17 residues. The V and J ends lost 2 bases and 0 bases respectively, with 15 bases between them. In nucleotides, the CDR3 is TGTGCCAGCAGCTTAAGACCCCGGGGGCCTAGCACAGATACGCAGTATTTT. The encoded protein is CASSLRPRGPSTDTQYF.

This clonotype has more than one count but fewer than ten. This chain uses TRBV20-1 with TRBJ1-6; the match to TRBD1 covers 7 bases. The CDR3 has 13 residues. V was clipped by 3 bases and J by 9 bases; unmatched bases: 5. CDR1 is DFQATT and CDR2 is SNEGSKA in the germline V gene (reference sequence). DNA of the CDR3: TGCAGTGCTAGGGACAGGAGGAGTTCACCCCTCCACTTT. Encoded protein: CSARDRRSSPLHF.